The sequence of this TCR beta chain was determined in a study of long-term antiretroviral therapy in people with HIV. As regards this clone: Its antigen is unidentified.

Survey-level resolution applied to immunoSEQ assay v3.0. A per-sample goal of roughly 40,000-50,000 T-cell genomes was targeted by sequencing. The table came from immunoSEQ multiplex PCR; TCRdb's copy has only in-frame clones and leaves some out. The data show 30,000 to 40,000 clones, roughly 74% seen once. Points from the study as a whole: Despite increasing after ART, diversity remained lower than that of transplant donor controls.

Germline lookup yields CDR1 KGHSH and CDR2 LQKENI. This CDR3 has 15 residues. Trimming pared 0 bases from V and 1 base from J, leaving 10 bases between. The V and J genes are TRBV18 and TRBJ2-7, with D uncertain. The sequence derives from a man in his forties or fifties with HIV. Sample: unsorted PBMCs, taken 3 years after starting antiretroviral therapy. The CDR3 region has the DNA TGTGCCAGCTCACCACCCCGCGAACGTTCCTACGAGCAGTACTTC. Protein: CASSPPRERSYEQYF.